This T cell receptor (beta chain) appears in the sequencing data of a study of T cell responses to AZD1222 COVID-19 vaccine (dated by TCRdb to the early 2020s). Background on the whole study: AZD1222 recipients whose second dose came at about 4 weeks and those whose second dose came at about 12 weeks were combined into one group, since spike-specific TCR depth and breadth did not differ between the two schedules. Trial participants were enrolled by age into 18-55, 56-69 and 70-plus year subgroups, with roughly 160, 29 and 62 TCR-sequenced participants respectively. TCR sequencing was performed for roughly 240 trial participants, of whom about 200 were given two doses of AZD1222 and some 26 were given two doses of MenACWY control vaccine. General conclusions and limits of the study: Reportedly, close to half of the unique spike-specific TCRs recognized epitopes lying outside the regions that are mutated in the B.1.351 and B.1.1.7 variants. The 56-69-year group was small, and its depth increase did not reach significance, likely because of low power. No day 14 peak-response samples were available, so repertoires were characterized only after the peak T cell response. The whole spike protein was spanned by vaccine-associated CD4 TCRs, and dominant responses were seen in regions 160-218 and 743-854. Conclusions about previously exposed vaccinees were limited because only a handful of AZD1222 recipients were SARS-CoV-2 seropositive at baseline. Spike-specific TCR breadth and depth rose significantly after two AZD1222 doses compared with day 0 and with MenACWY recipients. Participants were mostly white British, with more females than males. The authors suggested clonal diversity may have been underestimated.

According to the study, the label for this sample's time point signals: baseline before first vaccination. Samples from vaccinated people were obtained from the UK trials COV001 and COV002, which included a single-blind randomized controlled phase 2/3 trial of AZD1222 (ChAdOx1 nCoV-19) in healthy adults. For TCRbeta chain sequencing, PBMC samples were collected from trial participants at day 0 and at day 28 after the second dose. In the case of this clone: Its recognized antigen is unknown. Per-base qualities were not stored, and no clone one base away is much larger.

Measured from the cysteine to the phenylalanine, the CDR3 is 14 residues long. The only DNA kept is the CDR3, 42 bases in frame from the first base. Per the germline V gene, MGHDK is the CDR1 and SYGVNS is the CDR2. V is cut by 4 bases and J by 1 base, and the space between the germline ends is 7 bases. The CDR3 regions of human TCRbeta chains were analyzed by immunosequencing. As for the authors' bioinformatics: Repertoire TCRs were matched against a reference library of SARS-CoV-2-specific TCRs generated with the MIRA antigen-specificity platform. Breadth was defined as the fraction of unique TCRs that were SARS-CoV-2-associated. Depth was defined as the fraction of total T cells that were SARS-CoV-2-associated. Using the MIRA data, every spike-specific TCR was mapped to the spike region that the TCR reacted to and assigned to either a CD4 or a CD8 class. Log10-transformed breadth and depth values were compared by one-way ANOVA with Sidak's multiple comparisons tests. The source is immuneACCESS, and TCRdb retained only in-frame sequences with V and J called. Part of the clones is not carried over; for the studies checked, unresolved V genes explain less than half of this, and the remainder is unexplained. V, J and clone size derive from that table, while D and trimming were established from the DNA sequence. This sample lists roughly 160,000 clones; 94% were detected once. The top ten hold approximately 0.6% of the sample.

Rearrangement joined TRBV25-1 to TRBJ1-4; the D gene lacks a confident call. The source is an adult in good health. The sample here was peripheral blood, taken on day 0 of AZD1222 vaccination. The DNA sequence is as follows: TGTGCCAGCAGTGCCCACGGAACTAATGAAAAACTGTTTTTT. Translated, it gives CASSAHGTNEKLFF.